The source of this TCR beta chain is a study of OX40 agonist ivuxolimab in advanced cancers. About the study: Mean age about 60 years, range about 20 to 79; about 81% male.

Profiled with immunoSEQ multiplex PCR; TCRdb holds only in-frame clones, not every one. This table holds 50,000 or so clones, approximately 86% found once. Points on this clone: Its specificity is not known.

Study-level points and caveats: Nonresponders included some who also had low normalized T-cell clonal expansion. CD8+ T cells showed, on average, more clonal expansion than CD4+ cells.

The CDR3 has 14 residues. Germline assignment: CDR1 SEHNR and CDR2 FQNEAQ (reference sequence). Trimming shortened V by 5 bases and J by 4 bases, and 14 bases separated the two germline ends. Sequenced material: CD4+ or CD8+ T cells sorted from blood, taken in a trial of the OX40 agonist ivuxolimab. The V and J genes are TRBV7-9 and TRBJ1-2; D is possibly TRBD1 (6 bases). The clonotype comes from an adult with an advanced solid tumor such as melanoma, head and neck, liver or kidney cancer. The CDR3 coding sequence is TGTGCCAGCAGCGCCCCGGACAGAGCCTATGGCTACACCTTC. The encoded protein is CASSAPDRAYGYTF.